The TCR beta chain under discussion was sequenced for a study of cytomegalovirus exposure and HLA in healthy donors. PCR was performed using 60 Vbeta and 13 Jbeta primers. Using immunoSEQ multiplex PCR, the repertoire was profiled, and TCRdb retains in-frame clones only, with some absent. The sample carries about 77,000 clones, 70% to 80% recorded once. Concerning this clone itself: Its specificity is not known.

Deletions cut 4 bases from V and 11 bases from J, with 12 bases between. This CDR3 contains 12 residues. Germline V lookup: CDR1 MNHNS, CDR2 SASEGT. Each donor was nominally healthy when sampled (though unrecorded immune exposures were likely). Regarding the study as a whole: Exclusion applied to some V segments, including TRBV6-2 and TRBV6-3, as they were indistinguishable.

V gene TRBV6-1 combines with J gene TRBJ2-4, with D maybe TRBD1 (6 bases). The sequenced sample was PBMCs. This TCR was recovered from a man between 35 and 55 years old in good health and CMV-seronegative. The CDR3 sequence is CASSGLRGLQYF. CDR3 nucleotide sequence: TGTGCCAGCAGTGGGCTCAGGGGACTTCAGTACTTC.